The source of this TCR beta chain is a study of post-analysis software for immune sequencing data. General study results and limits: Diversity measured as normalized Chao1 was significantly lower in multiple sclerosis patients than in controls. Five or six TRBV segments were significantly more frequent in patients than in controls. TRBV5-6, TRBV5-1 and TRBV20-1 were among these segments.

Remarks on this clonotype: The target antigen is unknown. This may be a read error: a much more frequent sequence differs by one nucleotide.

TCR beta cDNA libraries included unique molecular identifiers. TCRdb used MiXCR to reprocess the PCR reads, holding one entry per CDR3 protein. The sample lists 160,000 or so distinct CDR3 sequences, 36% seen once, with approximately 30% in the top ten. Germline lookup yields CDR1 SGDLS and CDR2 YYNGEE. The CDR3 is 17 residues long. The J segment lost 6 bases and the V segment lost 4 bases, leaving 16 bases of the junction unmatched. This TCR was sampled from a girl aged 5 to 17 with multiple sclerosis. The chain combines TRBV9 with TRBJ1-2; 9 positions match TRBD1. The sample here was blood, taken after autologous hematopoietic stem cell transplantation. CDR3 DNA: TGTGCCAGCAGCCACGGGACAGGGCGTATAATTGGCCATGGCTACACCTTC. It translates to CASSHGTGRIIGHGYTF.